Below, one T cell receptor (beta chain) is given with its context. The clone's antigen remains unknown. Per-base qualities were not stored, and no clone one base away is much larger. Separate from the roughly 700-subject first cohort, the validation cohort of about 110 subjects was the group to which the donors belonged. Measured from the cysteine to the phenylalanine, the CDR3 is 13 residues long. Only the CDR3 DNA is retained, 39 bases long and in frame from the first base. CDR1 SNHLY and CDR2 FYNNEI were looked up in the germline V gene. Trimming removed 6 bases from V and 9 bases from J; the gene matches leave 5 bases unexplained. The library was made by the immunoSEQ multiplex PCR assay. In the authors' own workflow: To diagnose cytomegalovirus status from the catalog of TCR beta chain sequences, a statistical classification framework was built. Imported from immuneACCESS, the table was reduced by TCRdb to in-frame sequences with V and J called. These copies leave out some clones; in studies compared against another copy, an unresolved V gene accounts for under half, and the cause of the remainder is not known. V, J and clone size are taken as reported in that table, and D and trimming were inferred from the DNA itself. The sample table holds some 69,000 clones, of which roughly 95% were seen once. Of the sample, about 4.6% is held by the ten largest clones.

This entry belongs to a study of cytomegalovirus exposure and HLA in healthy donors (dated by TCRdb to the late 2010s). Regarding the study in general: According to a later analysis, the 110 or so validation repertoires were produced on the same platform as the 666 repertoires of the first cohort. The aim of the study was to test whether cataloging public T cell receptors could identify signatures of past pathogen exposure. A separate validation cohort of approximately 120 different subjects was used in addition to the 666-subject first cohort. To predict cytomegalovirus infection status, the study brought together high-throughput TCR immunosequencing, statistical association of individual TCRs with disease status, and machine learning. Study-wide findings and limitations: In a later analysis, TCRs clustered in the first cohort were found to also tend to co-occur in the approximately 120 validation repertoires, with roughly 93% of cluster scores above 0. In vitro tests confirmed that a few of the cytomegalovirus-associated TCR beta chains recognize cytomegalovirus antigens. All 120 or so repertoires were used to score co-occurrence in the validation cohort in a later analysis, because that analysis had no HLA typing for the cohort. Across donors, most TCR sequences were observed very rarely, whereas some public TCRs were present in many individuals. In the study, approximately 160 TCR beta chains were listed as associated with cytomegalovirus. Cytomegalovirus status was reported to be diagnosed by the classifier with high specificity and sensitivity in both the original and validation cohorts. It was suggested by the authors that the approach could potentially be generalized to other disease states and immunological phenotypes.

This TCR was recovered from a woman younger than 30 in good health and CMV-seropositive. This receptor chain uses TRBV2 and TRBJ2-6; TRBD1 fits 7 bases in the junction. Material for sequencing was PBMCs. The CDR3: CASRDRVGNVLTF. The DNA sequence is given as TGTGCCAGCAGAGACAGGGTGGGCAACGTCCTGACTTTC.